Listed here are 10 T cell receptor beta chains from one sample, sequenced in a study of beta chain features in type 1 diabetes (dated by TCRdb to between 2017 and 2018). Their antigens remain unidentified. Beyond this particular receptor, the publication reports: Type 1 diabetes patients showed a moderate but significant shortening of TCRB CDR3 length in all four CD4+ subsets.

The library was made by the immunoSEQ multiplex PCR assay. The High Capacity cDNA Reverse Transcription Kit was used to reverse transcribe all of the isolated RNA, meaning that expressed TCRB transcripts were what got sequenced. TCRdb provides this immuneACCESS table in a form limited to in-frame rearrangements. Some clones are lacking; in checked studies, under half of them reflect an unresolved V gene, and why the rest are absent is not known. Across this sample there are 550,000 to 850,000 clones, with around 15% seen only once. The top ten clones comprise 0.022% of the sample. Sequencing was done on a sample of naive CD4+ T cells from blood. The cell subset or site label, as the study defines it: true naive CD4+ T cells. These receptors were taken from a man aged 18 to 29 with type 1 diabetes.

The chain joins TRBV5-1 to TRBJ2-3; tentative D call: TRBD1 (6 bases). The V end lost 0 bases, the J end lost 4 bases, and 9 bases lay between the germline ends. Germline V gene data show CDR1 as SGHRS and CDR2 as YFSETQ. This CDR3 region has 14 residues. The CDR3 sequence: CASSLDRAPDTQYF. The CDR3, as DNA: TGCGCCAGCAGCTTGGACAGGGCCCCAGATACGCAGTATTTT.

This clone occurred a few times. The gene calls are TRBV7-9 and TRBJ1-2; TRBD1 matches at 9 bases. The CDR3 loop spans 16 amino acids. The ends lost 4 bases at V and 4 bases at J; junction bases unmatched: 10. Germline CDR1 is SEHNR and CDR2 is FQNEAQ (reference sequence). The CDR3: CASSSGTGMLSYGYTF. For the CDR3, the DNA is TGTGCCAGCAGCTCGGGGACAGGGATGTTATCCTATGGCTACACCTTC. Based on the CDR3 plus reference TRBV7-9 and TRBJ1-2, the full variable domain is DTGVSQNPRHKITKRGQNVTFRCDPISEHNRLYWYRQTLGQGPEFLTYFQNEAQLEKSRLLSDRFSAERPKGSFSTLEIQRTEQGDSAMYLCASSSGTGMLSYGYTFGSGTRLTVV.

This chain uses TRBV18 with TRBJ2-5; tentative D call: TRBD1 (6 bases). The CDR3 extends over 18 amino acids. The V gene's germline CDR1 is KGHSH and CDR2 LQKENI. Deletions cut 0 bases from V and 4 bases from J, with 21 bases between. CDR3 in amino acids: CASSPPIVGAVLGETQYF. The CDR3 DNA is TGTGCCAGCTCACCACCGATCGTGGGGGCCGTTCTGGGAGAGACCCAGTACTTC.

CDR3 sequence reads: CASSLQPSDEKLFF. The CDR3 DNA reads as TGCGCCAGCAGCTTGCAGCCTAGTGATGAAAAACTGTTTTTT. J is TRBJ1-4 and V is TRBV5-1; D is unclear. Germline V gene sequence: CDR1 SGHRS, CDR2 YFSETQ. The length of the CDR3 is 14 residues. V lost 1 base, J lost 6 bases, and 10 bases lay in between.

The CDR3 nucleotides read TGTGCCAGCAGCTTAGTTGGCTTTGAAAAACTGTTTTTT. This sequence encodes CASSLVGFEKLFF. This rearrangement joins TRBV7-9 to TRBJ1-4, with no clear D. The CDR3 totals 13 residues. Germline loops: CDR1 SEHNR, CDR2 FQNEAQ (reference sequence). V dropped 1 base and J dropped 7 bases, with 7 bases sitting between them. The full variable domain, rest sourced from reference TRBV7-9 and TRBJ1-4, is DTGVSQNPRHKITKRGQNVTFRCDPISEHNRLYWYRQTLGQGPEFLTYFQNEAQLEKSRLLSDRFSAERPKGSFSTLEIQRTEQGDSAMYLCASSLVGFEKLFFGSGTQLSVL.

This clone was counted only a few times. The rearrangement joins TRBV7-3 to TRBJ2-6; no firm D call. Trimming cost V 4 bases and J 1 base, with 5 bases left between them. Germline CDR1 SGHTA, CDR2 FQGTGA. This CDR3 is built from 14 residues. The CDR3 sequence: CASSSSSGANVLTF. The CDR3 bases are TGTGCCAGCAGCTCCTCGTCTGGGGCCAACGTCCTGACTTTC.

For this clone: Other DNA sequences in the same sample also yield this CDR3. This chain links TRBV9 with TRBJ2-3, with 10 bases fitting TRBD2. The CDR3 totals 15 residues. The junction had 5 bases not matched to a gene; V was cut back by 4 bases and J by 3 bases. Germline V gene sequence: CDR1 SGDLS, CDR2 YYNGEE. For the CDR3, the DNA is TGTGCCAGCAGCACAAGACTAGCGGGTACAGATACGCAGTATTTT. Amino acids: CASSTRLAGTDTQYF.

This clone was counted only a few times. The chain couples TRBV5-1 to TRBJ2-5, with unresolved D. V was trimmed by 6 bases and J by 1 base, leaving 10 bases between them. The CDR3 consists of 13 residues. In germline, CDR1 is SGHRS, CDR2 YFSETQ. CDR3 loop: CASTETFQETQYF. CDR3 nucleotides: TGCGCCAGCACCGAAACCTTCCAAGAGACCCAGTACTTC.

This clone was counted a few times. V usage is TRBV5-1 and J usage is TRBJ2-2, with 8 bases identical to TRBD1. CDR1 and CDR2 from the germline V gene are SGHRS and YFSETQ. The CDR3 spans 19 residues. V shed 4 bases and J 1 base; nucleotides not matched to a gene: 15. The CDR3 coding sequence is TGCGCCAGCAGCCCCCGGTGGACAGGGCCTGAGAAGAACACCGGGGAGCTGTTTTTT. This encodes CASSPRWTGPEKNTGELFF.

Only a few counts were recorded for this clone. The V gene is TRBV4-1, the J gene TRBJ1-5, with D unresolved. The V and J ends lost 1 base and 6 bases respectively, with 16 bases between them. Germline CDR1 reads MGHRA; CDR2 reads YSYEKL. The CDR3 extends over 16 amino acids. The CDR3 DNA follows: TGCGCCAGCAGCCAAGGGCCCAACGGGGATAGTCAGCCCCAGCATTTT. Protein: CASSQGPNGDSQPQHF.